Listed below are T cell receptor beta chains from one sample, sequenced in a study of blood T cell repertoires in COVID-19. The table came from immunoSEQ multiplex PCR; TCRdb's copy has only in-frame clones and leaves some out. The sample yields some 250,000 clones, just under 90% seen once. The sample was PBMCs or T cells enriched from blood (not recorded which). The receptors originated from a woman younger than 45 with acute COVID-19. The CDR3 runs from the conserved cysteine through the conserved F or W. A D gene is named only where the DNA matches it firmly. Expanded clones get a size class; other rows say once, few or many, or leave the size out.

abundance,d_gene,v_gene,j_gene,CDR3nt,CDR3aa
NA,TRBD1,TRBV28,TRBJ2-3,TGTGCCAGCAGTTTCCGGGACAGACACACAGATACGCAGTATTTT,CASSFRDRHTDTQYF
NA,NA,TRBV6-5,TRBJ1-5,TGTGCCAGCACGAAACAGGATTATCAGCCCCAGCATTTT,CASTKQDYQPQHF
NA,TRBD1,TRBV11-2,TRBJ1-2,TGTGCCAGCAGCGCGGCCCGACAGGGGACTAACTATGGCTACACCTTC,CASSAARQGTNYGYTF
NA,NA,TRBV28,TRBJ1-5,TGTGCCAGCAGTTTGGCGGTCAGGGTCCTATCTCCCCAGCATTTT,CASSLAVRVLSPQHF
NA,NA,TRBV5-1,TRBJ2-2,TGCGCCAGCAGCTCCACTCCAGGGGCAGGCGGGGAGCTGTTTTTT,CASSSTPGAGGELFF
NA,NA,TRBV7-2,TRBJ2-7,TGTGCCAGCAGCCCGGGACTTGCCCCACTCCAGCAGTACTTC,CASSPGLAPLQQYF
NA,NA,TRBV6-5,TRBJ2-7,TGTGCCAGCAGTTACACACAGGGTCCCTACGAGCAGTACTTC,CASSYTQGPYEQYF
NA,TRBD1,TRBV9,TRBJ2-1,TGTGCCAGCAGCGTACAGGGACAGGGGTACAATGAGCAGTTCTTC,CASSVQGQGYNEQFF
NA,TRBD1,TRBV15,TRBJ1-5,TGTGCCACCAGCAGTTGGACAGGGGGCTCCACACAGCCCCAGCATTTT,CATSSWTGGSTQPQHF
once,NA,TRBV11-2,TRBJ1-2,TGTGCCAGCAGCTCCGTCGACTATGGCTACACCTTC,CASSSVDYGYTF
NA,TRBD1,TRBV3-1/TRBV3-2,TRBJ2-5,TGTGCCAGCAGCTCAAACCGGGACAGGGGGCGAGAGACCCAGTACTTC,CASSSNRDRGRETQYF
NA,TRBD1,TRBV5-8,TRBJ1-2,TGTGCCAGCAGCTTGAGGGACAGGGTAGGGTTCACCTTC,CASSLRDRVGFTF
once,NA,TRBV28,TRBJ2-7,TGTGCCAGCAGTTTGCTTACTCAGGGTTCCCTCGGCATTGTGGCGCCCTACGAGCAGTACTTC,CASSLLTQGSLGIVAPYEQYF
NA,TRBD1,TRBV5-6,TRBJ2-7,TGTGCCAGCAGCTTGCTCGGACAGGGGTTCGTGGAGCAGTACTTC,CASSLLGQGFVEQYF
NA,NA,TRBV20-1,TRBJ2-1,TGCAGTGCTAGTCTCGGTTTCAATGAGCAGTTCTTC,CSASLGFNEQFF
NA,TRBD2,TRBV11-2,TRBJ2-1,TGTGCCAGCAGCCCCGGGACTAGCGGGGATGTTGAGCAGTTCTTC,CASSPGTSGDVEQFF
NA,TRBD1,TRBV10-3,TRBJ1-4,TGTGCCATCAGTGAGTCGAGGGGACAGCCGGGGGAAAAACTGTTTTTT,CAISESRGQPGEKLFF
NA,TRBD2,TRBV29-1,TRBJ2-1,TGCAGCGTGGGGACTAGCGGGGGGGCTTACAATGAGCAGTTCTTC,CSVGTSGGAYNEQFF
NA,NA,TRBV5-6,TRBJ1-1,TGTGCCAGCAGCTTGTTGGGGGGACGGGACACTGAAGCTTTCTTT,CASSLLGGRDTEAFF
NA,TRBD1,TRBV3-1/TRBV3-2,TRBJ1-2,TGTGCCAGCAGCCACGGCAGGGGGCGATTTGATGGCTACACCTTC,CASSHGRGRFDGYTF
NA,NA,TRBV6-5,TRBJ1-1,TGTGCCAGCAGTCCAAACTCGGGGACTGAAGCTTTCTTT,CASSPNSGTEAFF
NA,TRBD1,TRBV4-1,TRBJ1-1,TGCGCCAGCAGCCAACCCTCGGGACAGCTGAACACTGAAGCTTTCTTT,CASSQPSGQLNTEAFF
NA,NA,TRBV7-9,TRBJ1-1,TGTGCCAGCGATGGAGGGGCCGAAGCTTTCTTT,CASDGGAEAFF
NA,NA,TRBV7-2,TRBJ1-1,TGTGCCAGCAGCTTAAATTTAGACACTGAAGCTTTCTTT,CASSLNLDTEAFF
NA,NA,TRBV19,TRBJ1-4,TGTGCCAGTACCCCATCTCCGCTCGAGGAAAAACTGTTTTTT,CASTPSPLEEKLFF
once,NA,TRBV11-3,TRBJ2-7,TGTGCCAGCAGCCTATCCGGAGGGTCCTACGAGCAGTACTTC,CASSLSGGSYEQYF
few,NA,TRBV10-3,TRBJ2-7,TGTGCCATCAGTGAACCGACAGGAACCTCCTACGAGCAGTACTTC,CAISEPTGTSYEQYF
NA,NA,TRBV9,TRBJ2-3,TGTGCCAGCAGCGTAGTCGCGGCAGGCACAGATACGCAGTATTTT,CASSVVAAGTDTQYF
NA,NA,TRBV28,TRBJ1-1,TGTGCCAGCAGGAGTGCTGAAGCTTTCTTT,CASRSAEAFF
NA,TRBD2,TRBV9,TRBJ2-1,TGTGCCAGCAGCGGTGTAGCGGGGGGGCAGCATGAGCAGTTCTTC,CASSGVAGGQHEQFF
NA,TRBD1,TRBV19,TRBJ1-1,TGTGCCAGCTATGAGAGGGGGCACGACACTGAAGCTTTCTTT,CASYERGHDTEAFF
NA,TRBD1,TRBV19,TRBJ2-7,TGTGCCAGTAGTACTTACCTCGGGACAGGGAACGACGAGCAGTACTTC,CASSTYLGTGNDEQYF
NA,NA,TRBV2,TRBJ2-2,TGTGCCAGCGAGAGGGAGAGGACCGGGGAGCTGTTTTTT,CASERERTGELFF
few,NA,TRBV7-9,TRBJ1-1,TGTGCCAGCACCTACTTCGGGGACTCTGAAGCTTTCTTT,CASTYFGDSEAFF
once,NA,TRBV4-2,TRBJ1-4,TGTGCCAGCAGCCAAGAAGACAGCGTCGCAACTAATGAAAAACTGTTTTTT,CASSQEDSVATNEKLFF
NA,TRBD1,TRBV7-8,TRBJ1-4,TGTGCCAGCAGCTCAAGGACAGGGGGCGCGGGCTCTGAAAAACTGTTTTTT,CASSSRTGGAGSEKLFF
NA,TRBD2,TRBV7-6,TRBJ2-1,TGTGCCAGCAGCGAGGAGGCTAGCGGGGGGGCGAACTCCTACAATGAGCAGTTCTTC,CASSEEASGGANSYNEQFF
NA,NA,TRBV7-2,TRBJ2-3,TGTGCCAGCAGCTTATTGTCTTACGGAGGTGGTGGGACAGATACGCAGTATTTT,CASSLLSYGGGGTDTQYF
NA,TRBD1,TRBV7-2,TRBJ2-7,TGTGCCAGCAGACCTGAACTGGGACAGGGACCCTACGAGCAGTACTTC,CASRPELGQGPYEQYF
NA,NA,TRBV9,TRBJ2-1,TGTGCCAGCAGCGTACCAGGGGCTGAGCAGTTCTTC,CASSVPGAEQFF
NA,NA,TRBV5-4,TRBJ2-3,TGTGCCAGCAGCTTAACTGGGCGAGAAGATACGCAGTATTTT,CASSLTGREDTQYF
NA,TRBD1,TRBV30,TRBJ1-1,TGTGCCTGGACCCAGGGGGCGTCGACTGAAGCTTTCTTT,CAWTQGASTEAFF
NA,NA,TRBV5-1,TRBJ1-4,TGCGCCAGCAGCTTGACGGTGGGCTTTGGAAATGAAAAACTGTTTTTT,CASSLTVGFGNEKLFF
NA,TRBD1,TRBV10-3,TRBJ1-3,TGTGCCATCAGTCCCCTTGACCCGGGACAGGGATCTGGAAACACCATATATTTT,CAISPLDPGQGSGNTIYF
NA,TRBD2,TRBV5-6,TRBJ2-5,TGTGCCAGCAGGGGACTAGCGGGGGACCTGGTGACAGAGACCCAGTACTTC,CASRGLAGDLVTETQYF
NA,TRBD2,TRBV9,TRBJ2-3,TGTGCCAGCAGCGTAGAAGCGGGGGACTTCACAGATACGCAGTATTTT,CASSVEAGDFTDTQYF
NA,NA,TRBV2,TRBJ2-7,TGTGCCAGCAGTGAGCCCGGGGAGAGAGAGCAGTACTTC,CASSEPGEREQYF
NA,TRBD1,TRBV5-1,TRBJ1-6,TGCGCCAGCAGCTTGACAGGGGGTAAGGCCCCCCTCCACTTT,CASSLTGGKAPLHF
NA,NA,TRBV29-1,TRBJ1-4,TGCAGCGTTCTAGGGGCAACTAATGAAAAACTGTTTTTT,CSVLGATNEKLFF
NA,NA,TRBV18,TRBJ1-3,TGTGCCAGCTCACCAGATCGCGGGGGGTTCTCTGGAAACACCATATATTTT,CASSPDRGGFSGNTIYF
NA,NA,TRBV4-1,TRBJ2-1,TGCGCCAGCAGCCAGAGACTCCACTGGAACAATGAGCAGTTCTTC,CASSQRLHWNNEQFF
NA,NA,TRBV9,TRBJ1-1,TGTGCCAGCAGCGAAGGAGACCGCCTAGTCCCTCGGGCTTTCTTT,CASSEGDRLVPRAFF
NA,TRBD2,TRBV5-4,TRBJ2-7,TGTGCCAGCAGCTCCCCTTTGACTAGCGGGAGTGAGCAGTACTTC,CASSSPLTSGSEQYF
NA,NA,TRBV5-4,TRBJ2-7,TGTGCCAGCAGCTTGCGGGGGGCCAACGAGCAGTACTTC,CASSLRGANEQYF
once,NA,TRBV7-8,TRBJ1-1,TGTGCCAGCAGTCGGGGTCGGGTCACTGAAGCTTTCTTT,CASSRGRVTEAFF
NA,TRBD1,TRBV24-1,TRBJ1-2,TGTGCCACCAGTGGTGCCTCCGGGACAGGGGGAGGCTATGGCTACACCTTC,CATSGASGTGGGYGYTF
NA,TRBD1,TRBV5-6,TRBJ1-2,TGTGCCAGCAGCGTCCGGGACAGGGAGGTTGTTGACACCTTC,CASSVRDREVVDTF
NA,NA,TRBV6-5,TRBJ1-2,TGTGCCAGCAGCCCCAATTCGCGCTATGGCTACACCTTC,CASSPNSRYGYTF
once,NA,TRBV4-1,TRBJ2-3,TGCGCCAGCAGCCAAGCACAGATCAGCACAGATACGCAGTATTTT,CASSQAQISTDTQYF
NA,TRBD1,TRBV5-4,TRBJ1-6,TGTGCCAGCAGCTTCCAGGACAGGGAAGATTCACCCCTCCACTTT,CASSFQDREDSPLHF